This entry lists 9 T cell receptor beta chains sequenced from one sample in a study of memory CD4+ T cells and cytomegalovirus serostatus. Single viable CD3+CD4+CD8-CD45RO+ cells were sorted as the memory CD4+ T cells. Assay used: immunoSEQ multiplex PCR; TCRdb lists only in-frame clones, some missing. The sample records approximately 74,000 clones, approximately 80% being singletons. Input material: memory CD4+ T cells from blood. All receptors come from an adult in good health and CMV-seropositive.

The J gene is TRBJ1-1, the V gene TRBV27; D is unclear. Deletions cut 6 bases from V and 0 bases from J, with 23 bases between. The CDR3 loop spans 18 amino acids. Germline values: CDR1 MNHEY, CDR2 SMNVEV (reference sequence). As DNA, the CDR3 is TGTGCCAGCAGAACTTATACCCGTCGTCCTCAGATGAACACTGAAGCTTTCTTT. Its protein is CASRTYTRRPQMNTEAFF.

This chain links TRBV5-1 with TRBJ1-1; 9 bases fit TRBD1. Germline V lookup: CDR1 SGHRS, CDR2 YFSETQ. CDR3 length: 14 residues. The V gene end was trimmed by 4 bases and the J gene end by 4 bases; junction bases not matched to a gene: 5. This CDR3 reads CASSTPTGGTEAFF. The CDR3 DNA is TGCGCCAGCAGCACCCCGACAGGGGGCACTGAAGCTTTCTTT.

The J gene is TRBJ2-1, the V gene TRBV7-9; D may be TRBD2 (6 bases). Germline values: CDR1 SEHNR, CDR2 FQNEAQ (reference sequence). V was trimmed by 5 bases and J by 10 bases, leaving 15 bases between them. The CDR3 loop spans 13 amino acids. The CDR3: CASSPRIGGEQFF. CDR3 DNA sequence: TGTGCCAGCAGCCCAAGAATTGGAGGGGAGCAGTTCTTC.

This clone was seen a few times. This chain connects TRBV2 to TRBJ2-1; 7 bases fit TRBD1. CDR1 SNHLY and CDR2 FYNNEI come from the germline V gene. This CDR3 spans 11 amino acids. J gave up 14 bases and V 5 bases, and 6 bases lay outside the gene matches. The CDR3 coding sequence is TGTGCCAGCAGTAGAGACAGGGCTAAGTTCTTC. This sequence encodes CASSRDRAKFF.

The V and J genes are TRBV30 and TRBJ1-2, with TRBD1 identical over 7 bases. Germline V gives CDR1 GTSNPN, CDR2 SVGIG (reference sequence). The CDR3 has 12 amino acids. Trimming at V came to 5 bases and at J to 3 bases, leaving 3 bases not matched to a gene. The CDR3 here is CAWEGGYYGYTF. CDR3 DNA sequence: TGTGCCTGGGAAGGGGGCTACTATGGCTACACCTTC.

This clone appeared a few times. The chain carries TRBV4-3 and TRBJ1-1; D unclear. The CDR3 runs 17 residues. CDR1 is LGHNA, CDR2 YSLEER, per germline. V was shortened by 1 base and J by 1 base, with 16 bases between the two germline ends. CDR3 loop: CASSQGPLPYGNTEAFF. The DNA for the CDR3 is TGCGCCAGCAGCCAAGGCCCTCTACCGTACGGGAACACTGAAGCTTTCTTT.

This clone was found once. The chain combines TRBV29-1 with TRBJ2-4; 7 positions match TRBD1. Germline-derived CDR1 and CDR2 are SQVTM and ANQGSEA. CDR3 length: 19 residues. The ends lost 2 bases at V and 0 bases at J; junction bases unmatched: 16. The CDR3 spells CSVETYGTELLLAKNIQYF. In DNA, the CDR3 is TGCAGCGTTGAAACCTACGGGACAGAGCTACTATTAGCCAAAAACATTCAGTACTTC.

V gene TRBV27 combines with J gene TRBJ2-1; D ambiguous. Trimming took off 6 bases at V and 9 bases at J, with 12 bases between the two ends. Germline CDR1 MNHEY, CDR2 SMNVEV (reference sequence). The CDR3 has 12 amino acids. Here the CDR3 DNA reads TGTGCCAGCAGCCAATATAATGGTGAGCAGTTCTTC. Protein product: CASSQYNGEQFF.

The chain employs TRBV7-7 and TRBJ1-2; D possibly corresponds to TRBD1 (5 bases). V was trimmed by 5 bases and J by 8 bases, leaving 24 bases between them. Germline assignment: CDR1 SSHAT and CDR2 FNYEAQ (reference sequence). The CDR3 is 16 amino acids. The CDR3 is CASSPLVGAGNVGYTF. DNA of the CDR3: TGTGCCAGCAGCCCTCTCGTCGGGGCGGGAAATGTCGGCTACACCTTC.